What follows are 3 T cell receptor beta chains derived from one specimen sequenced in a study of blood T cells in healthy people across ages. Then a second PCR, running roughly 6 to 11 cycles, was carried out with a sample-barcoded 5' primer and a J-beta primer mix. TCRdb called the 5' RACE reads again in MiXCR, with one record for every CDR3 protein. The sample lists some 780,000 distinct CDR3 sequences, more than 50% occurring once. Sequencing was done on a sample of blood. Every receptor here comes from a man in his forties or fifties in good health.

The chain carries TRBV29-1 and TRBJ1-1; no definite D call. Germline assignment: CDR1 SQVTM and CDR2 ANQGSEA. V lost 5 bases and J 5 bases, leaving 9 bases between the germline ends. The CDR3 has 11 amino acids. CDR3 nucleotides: TGCAGCGTTCCCGACTCTACTGAAGCTTTCTTT. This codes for CSVPDSTEAFF.

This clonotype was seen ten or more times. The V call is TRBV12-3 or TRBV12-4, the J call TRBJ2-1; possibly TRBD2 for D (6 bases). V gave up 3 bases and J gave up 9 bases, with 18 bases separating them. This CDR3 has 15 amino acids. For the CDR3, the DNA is TGTGCCAGCAGTTTCGACCGTACTTTCGGGGGTGAGCAGTTCTTC. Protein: CASSFDRTFGGEQFF.

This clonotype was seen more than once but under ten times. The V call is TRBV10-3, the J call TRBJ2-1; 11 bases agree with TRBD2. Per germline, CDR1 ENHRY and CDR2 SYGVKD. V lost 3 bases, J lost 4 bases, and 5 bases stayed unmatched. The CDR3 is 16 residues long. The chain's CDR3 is CAISDPGTSGYNEQFF. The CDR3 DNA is TGTGCCATCAGTGACCCCGGGACTAGCGGTTACAATGAGCAGTTCTTC.